The clone carrying this T cell receptor beta chain came up a few times. The target antigen is unknown. This specimen comes from a study of post-analysis software for immune sequencing data. As for the study in general: Some patients lacked subtype; others had relapsing-remitting, secondary progressive or progressive-relapsing disease. General observations from the study: A few TRBV segments appeared more often in patients than in controls, and TRBV5-6, TRBV5-1 and TRBV20-1 were among these. There was significantly lower normalized Chao1 diversity in multiple sclerosis patients than in controls.

Deletions cut 1 base from V and 2 bases from J, with 12 bases between. CDR1 and CDR2 from the germline V gene are SGHVS and FNYEAQ. The CDR3 is 16 residues long. Prepared libraries of TCR beta cDNA carried unique molecular identifiers. Using its own MiXCR run on the PCR reads, TCRdb lists one record per CDR3 protein. The table shows 600,000 to 750,000 distinct CDR3 sequences, with over 45% occurring only once. Sequencing was done on a sample of blood. The TCR was taken from a girl aged 2-10 years with multiple sclerosis. The chain uses TRBV7-6 and TRBJ2-1; D gene uncertain. The CDR3 region is CASSLGRVIAYNEQFF. The CDR3 region has the DNA TGTGCCAGCAGCTTAGGTAGGGTTATAGCCTACAATGAGCAGTTCTTC.